Sequencing of this T cell receptor (beta chain) was carried out in a study of blood T cell repertoires in COVID-19. Here immunoSEQ multiplex PCR was the method, and the copy in TCRdb shows in-frame clones only, minus some. The sample lists some 18,000 clones; approximately 90% were seen once. The CDR3 spans 18 residues. CDR1 is SGHTA, CDR2 FQGNSA, per germline. Trimming removed 5 bases from V and 3 bases from J; junction bases left unmatched: 12. The sequenced sample was peripheral blood. V and J are TRBV7-2 and TRBJ2-6; 8 nucleotides agree with TRBD1. This TCR came from a human donor in a cohort sampled during active COVID-19. The CDR3 here is CASSLGAGGASGANVLTF. CDR3 sequence (DNA): TGTGCCAGCAGCCTTGGGGCAGGGGGCGCAAGTGGGGCCAACGTCCTGACTTTC. The full variable domain, completed using reference TRBV7-2 and TRBJ2-6, is GAGVSQSPSNKVTEKGKDVELRCDPISGHTALYWYRQSLGQGLEFLIYFQGNSAPDKSGLPSDRFSAERTGGSVSTLTIQRTQQEDSAVYLCASSLGAGGASGANVLTFGAGSRLTVL.